Listed below are T cell receptor beta chains from one sample, sequenced in a study of brain T cells in children with intractable seizures. Data came from immunoSEQ multiplex PCR; TCRdb stores just in-frame clones and leaves some out. This table has about 64,000 clones, 95% to 97% appearing once. The material was peripheral blood, obtained at surgery. These receptors were obtained from a boy in the first two years of life with focal cortical dysplasia and intractable seizures. Both conserved end residues are part of each CDR3. D genes are given only for firm matches. Size tells how often a clone was seen (once, few, many) or the class of an expanded clone, and some rows leave it out.

CDR3nt: TGTGCCAGCAGCGGACTAGCGGGGGGCCACATCTCCTACGAGCAGTACTTC; CDR3aa: CASSGLAGGHISYEQYF; j_gene: TRBJ2-7; d_gene: TRBD2; v_gene: TRBV7-9; abundance: .
CDR3nt: TGTGCCATCATGGGCAGGAGTAGCGAAGCTTTCTTT; CDR3aa: CAIMGRSSEAFF; j_gene: TRBJ1-1; d_gene: .; v_gene: TRBV10-3; abundance: .
CDR3nt: TGTGCCACCAGCATCGACACTCAACTCTACAATGAGCAGTTCTTC; CDR3aa: CATSIDTQLYNEQFF; j_gene: TRBJ2-1; d_gene: .; v_gene: TRBV15; abundance: .
CDR3nt: TGTGCCAGCAGCTTAGCGGGGGCCTACGAGCAGTACTTC; CDR3aa: CASSLAGAYEQYF; j_gene: TRBJ2-7; d_gene: .; v_gene: TRBV7-9; abundance: .
CDR3nt: TGTGCCAGCAGCGGACTAGCGGGACTGTTTTCCGGGGAGCTGTTTTTT; CDR3aa: CASSGLAGLFSGELFF; j_gene: TRBJ2-2; d_gene: TRBD2; v_gene: TRBV6-2/TRBV6-3; abundance: .
CDR3nt: TGTGCCAGCAGTTTGCAGGAAGGGGATCAGCCCCAGCATTTT; CDR3aa: CASSLQEGDQPQHF; j_gene: TRBJ1-5; d_gene: .; v_gene: TRBV27; abundance: .
CDR3nt: TGTGCCAGCAGAAGGTCGGGGGGAAGTAATTCACCCCTCCACTTT; CDR3aa: CASRRSGGSNSPLHF; j_gene: TRBJ1-6; d_gene: .; v_gene: TRBV2; abundance: few
CDR3nt: TGTGCCAGCAGCCCCTTGTTGGGGCGGGAGGGATACAATGAGCAGTTCTTC; CDR3aa: CASSPLLGREGYNEQFF; j_gene: TRBJ2-1; d_gene: TRBD2; v_gene: TRBV27; abundance: .
CDR3nt: TGTGCCAGCAGCTTAATCCCCCTGGACGGAACGAACACTGAAGCTTTCTTT; CDR3aa: CASSLIPLDGTNTEAFF; j_gene: TRBJ1-1; d_gene: .; v_gene: TRBV7-7; abundance: .
CDR3nt: TGTGCCAGCAGCCCGACAGGGGTCCTAAGAGAGACCCAGTACTTC; CDR3aa: CASSPTGVLRETQYF; j_gene: TRBJ2-5; d_gene: TRBD1; v_gene: TRBV6-5; abundance: .
CDR3nt: TGTGCCAGCAGTTTATCAGTGGGCACTGAAGCTTTCTTT; CDR3aa: CASSLSVGTEAFF; j_gene: TRBJ1-1; d_gene: .; v_gene: TRBV25-1; abundance: .
CDR3nt: TGTGCCAGCAGCGAACCAGGATACTATGGCTACACCTTC; CDR3aa: CASSEPGYYGYTF; j_gene: TRBJ1-2; d_gene: .; v_gene: TRBV11-2; abundance: .
CDR3nt: TGTGCCGGACGCCCGGGACTAGCGGGAGGAGGGACCGGGGAGCTGTTTTTT; CDR3aa: CAGRPGLAGGGTGELFF; j_gene: TRBJ2-2; d_gene: TRBD2; v_gene: TRBV10-3; abundance: .
CDR3nt: TGTGCCAGCAGCTTAGTTGGGGGGCGGAAAGCTTTCTTT; CDR3aa: CASSLVGGRKAFF; j_gene: TRBJ1-1; d_gene: .; v_gene: TRBV11-2; abundance: .
CDR3nt: TGCGCCAGCAGCCTAGCGGGAGGGCGGTCCAATGAGCAGTTCTTC; CDR3aa: CASSLAGGRSNEQFF; j_gene: TRBJ2-1; d_gene: TRBD2; v_gene: TRBV4-3; abundance: .
CDR3nt: TGTGCCATCAGACAGGGGAGGGGGGACTATGGCTACACCTTC; CDR3aa: CAIRQGRGDYGYTF; j_gene: TRBJ1-2; d_gene: TRBD1; v_gene: TRBV10-3; abundance: once
CDR3nt: TGTGCCAGCAGTTTTCTGACAGGGTATTCGGATACGCAGTATTTT; CDR3aa: CASSFLTGYSDTQYF; j_gene: TRBJ2-3; d_gene: TRBD1; v_gene: TRBV28; abundance: .
CDR3nt: TGTGCCAGCAGTAACAGGGAATCAGATACGCAGTATTTT; CDR3aa: CASSNRESDTQYF; j_gene: TRBJ2-3; d_gene: .; v_gene: TRBV6-5; abundance: .
CDR3nt: TGTGCCAGCAGCGTGGACAAGTGGGACCTAAGTGGCACTGAAGCTTTCTTT; CDR3aa: CASSVDKWDLSGTEAFF; j_gene: TRBJ1-1; d_gene: .; v_gene: TRBV9; abundance: .
CDR3nt: TGTGCCAGCAGCCCGCGCGTTACTAGCGGGGGGGCCGCAGATACGCAGTATTTT; CDR3aa: CASSPRVTSGGAADTQYF; j_gene: TRBJ2-3; d_gene: TRBD2; v_gene: TRBV3-1/TRBV3-2; abundance: .
CDR3nt: TGTGCCAGCAGCCAAGTAACGGGGACAGGGAGGGGTGAAAAACTGTTTTTT; CDR3aa: CASSQVTGTGRGEKLFF; j_gene: TRBJ1-4; d_gene: TRBD1; v_gene: TRBV3-1/TRBV3-2; abundance: .
CDR3nt: TGTGCCAGCAGCCCCGTGAGGGGGTACTATGGCTACACCTTC; CDR3aa: CASSPVRGYYGYTF; j_gene: TRBJ1-2; d_gene: .; v_gene: TRBV5-8; abundance: once
CDR3nt: TGTGCCAGCAGCCGAAAAGTAGGAGGCCCGCCAGATACGCAGTATTTT; CDR3aa: CASSRKVGGPPDTQYF; j_gene: TRBJ2-3; d_gene: .; v_gene: TRBV3-1/TRBV3-2; abundance: .
CDR3nt: TGTGCCAGCAGTCCGCATAACAGCAATCAGCCCCAGCATTTT; CDR3aa: CASSPHNSNQPQHF; j_gene: TRBJ1-5; d_gene: .; v_gene: TRBV6-5; abundance: .
CDR3nt: TGTGCCACCAGCAGAGTTGGGGAGACCCAGTACTTC; CDR3aa: CATSRVGETQYF; j_gene: TRBJ2-5; d_gene: .; v_gene: TRBV15; abundance: once
CDR3nt: TGTGCCAGTAGGCGGGGGGCCTCCTACGAGCAGTACTTC; CDR3aa: CASRRGASYEQYF; j_gene: TRBJ2-7; d_gene: TRBD2; v_gene: TRBV19; abundance: few
CDR3nt: TGTGCCAGCAGCCAAGTGATAGGGCCAGGAAACACCATATATTTT; CDR3aa: CASSQVIGPGNTIYF; j_gene: TRBJ1-3; d_gene: .; v_gene: TRBV3-1/TRBV3-2; abundance: .
CDR3nt: TGTGCCAGCCCATCCGTGGCGCGCGTGGAAAAACTGTTTTTT; CDR3aa: CASPSVARVEKLFF; j_gene: TRBJ1-4; d_gene: .; v_gene: TRBV7-7; abundance: .
CDR3nt: TGTGCCAGCAGTCTAAACCGCGCGAATCAGCCCCAGCATTTT; CDR3aa: CASSLNRANQPQHF; j_gene: TRBJ1-5; d_gene: .; v_gene: TRBV27; abundance: .
CDR3nt: TGTGCCAGCAGTCAACAGGGGGCGACAGATACGCAGTATTTT; CDR3aa: CASSQQGATDTQYF; j_gene: TRBJ2-3; d_gene: TRBD1; v_gene: TRBV25-1; abundance: .
CDR3nt: TGTGCCAGCAGCAGGGACGAGGCCCGAAATTCACCCCTCCACTTT; CDR3aa: CASSRDEARNSPLHF; j_gene: TRBJ1-6; d_gene: .; v_gene: TRBV2; abundance: .
CDR3nt: TGCGCCAGCAGTTCAGGGGCCGGTGGAAACACCATATATTTT; CDR3aa: CASSSGAGGNTIYF; j_gene: TRBJ1-3; d_gene: .; v_gene: TRBV5-1; abundance: once
CDR3nt: TGTGCCAGCAGTGCCCTAGGACTAGCGGGAGCCAGTGAGCAGTTCTTC; CDR3aa: CASSALGLAGASEQFF; j_gene: TRBJ2-1; d_gene: TRBD2; v_gene: TRBV6-4; abundance: .
CDR3nt: TGTGCCAGCAGCTTAGTAGGAGCTAGCGAGCGGGAGTACCCAGATACGCAGTATTTT; CDR3aa: CASSLVGASEREYPDTQYF; j_gene: TRBJ2-3; d_gene: TRBD2; v_gene: TRBV13; abundance: .
CDR3nt: TGTGCCAGTAAGGGAACTAGCGGGAGGTACAATGAGCAGTTCTTC; CDR3aa: CASKGTSGRYNEQFF; j_gene: TRBJ2-1; d_gene: TRBD2; v_gene: TRBV19; abundance: .
CDR3nt: TGTGCCAGCAGTTCAGGGTTTAGTGATGAGCAGTTCTTC; CDR3aa: CASSSGFSDEQFF; j_gene: TRBJ2-1; d_gene: .; v_gene: TRBV27; abundance: .
CDR3nt: TGTGCCAGCAGCTCCGGTAGGGGGGGGTACGAGCAGTACTTC; CDR3aa: CASSSGRGGYEQYF; j_gene: TRBJ2-7; d_gene: .; v_gene: TRBV5-6; abundance: .
CDR3nt: TGTGCCAGTAGTATGCGGGGGGGGAACACCGGGGAGCTGTTTTTT; CDR3aa: CASSMRGGNTGELFF; j_gene: TRBJ2-2; d_gene: TRBD2; v_gene: TRBV19; abundance: .
CDR3nt: TGTGCCAGCAGTTACTCGACCTTGGGGGGCTACACCTTC; CDR3aa: CASSYSTLGGYTF; j_gene: TRBJ1-2; d_gene: .; v_gene: TRBV6-5; abundance: .
CDR3nt: TGTGCCAGCAGGATTGGGGACAGGGCCTACGAGCAGTACTTC; CDR3aa: CASRIGDRAYEQYF; j_gene: TRBJ2-7; d_gene: TRBD1; v_gene: TRBV28; abundance: .
CDR3nt: TGTGCCAGCGGGACTAGCGGGAGTGACGAGCAGTACTTC; CDR3aa: CASGTSGSDEQYF; j_gene: TRBJ2-7; d_gene: TRBD2; v_gene: TRBV6-5; abundance: once
CDR3nt: TGTGCCAGCAGCCAAGGTACCGATGGCGGCTACGAGCAGTACTTC; CDR3aa: CASSQGTDGGYEQYF; j_gene: TRBJ2-7; d_gene: .; v_gene: TRBV3-1/TRBV3-2; abundance: .
CDR3nt: TGTGCCAGCCCGGTCGACCGAAACGATAATTCACCCCTCCACTTT; CDR3aa: CASPVDRNDNSPLHF; j_gene: TRBJ1-6; d_gene: .; v_gene: TRBV28; abundance: .
CDR3nt: TGTGCCATCAGTACAGGGAGTAACACTGAAGCTTTCTTT; CDR3aa: CAISTGSNTEAFF; j_gene: TRBJ1-1; d_gene: .; v_gene: TRBV10-3; abundance: few
CDR3nt: TGCGCCAGCAGTGAGTCGGGACACAATCAGCCCCAGCATTTT; CDR3aa: CASSESGHNQPQHF; j_gene: TRBJ1-5; d_gene: .; v_gene: TRBV10-2; abundance: .
CDR3nt: TGTGCCAGCAGACAGGACCGGGAGGGCAAATCCTACGAGCAGTACTTC; CDR3aa: CASRQDREGKSYEQYF; j_gene: TRBJ2-7; d_gene: TRBD2; v_gene: TRBV7-2; abundance: .
CDR3nt: TGTGCCAGCAGGCCCCGGAGAGGTGCTGAAGATACGCAGTATTTT; CDR3aa: CASRPRRGAEDTQYF; j_gene: TRBJ2-3; d_gene: .; v_gene: TRBV6-1; abundance: .
CDR3nt: TGTGCCAGCAGCTTCATCCCGGGGCCTGCCTCCTACAATGAGCAGTTCTTC; CDR3aa: CASSFIPGPASYNEQFF; j_gene: TRBJ2-1; d_gene: .; v_gene: TRBV5-8; abundance: .
CDR3nt: TGTGCCAGTAGTACGTCGGGACTAGGGGGGATGATGACAGATACGCAGTATTTT; CDR3aa: CASSTSGLGGMMTDTQYF; j_gene: TRBJ2-3; d_gene: TRBD2; v_gene: TRBV19; abundance: .
CDR3nt: TGTGCCAGCACTCACAACAGAGCGGGAGCCTCCTACAATGAGCAGTTCTTC; CDR3aa: CASTHNRAGASYNEQFF; j_gene: TRBJ2-1; d_gene: TRBD2; v_gene: TRBV25-1; abundance: once
CDR3nt: TGTGCCAGCAGCGTAGCGGGGGACGGGGCCTACGAGCAGTACTTC; CDR3aa: CASSVAGDGAYEQYF; j_gene: TRBJ2-7; d_gene: .; v_gene: TRBV9; abundance: .
CDR3nt: TGTGCCAGCAGGATGACAGGGGTCGTCGGGGAGCTGTTTTTT; CDR3aa: CASRMTGVVGELFF; j_gene: TRBJ2-2; d_gene: TRBD1; v_gene: TRBV27; abundance: .
CDR3nt: TGTGCCAGCATGCAGGACATACACACAGATACGCAGTATTTT; CDR3aa: CASMQDIHTDTQYF; j_gene: TRBJ2-3; d_gene: .; v_gene: TRBV7-9; abundance: .
CDR3nt: TGCGCCAGCAGCTTCCTAGCGGGTGCAGATACGCAGTATTTT; CDR3aa: CASSFLAGADTQYF; j_gene: TRBJ2-3; d_gene: TRBD2; v_gene: TRBV5-1; abundance: .
CDR3nt: TGTGCCAGCAGCTTAACCCGGGAAGGGGGCAATGAGCAGTTCTTC; CDR3aa: CASSLTREGGNEQFF; j_gene: TRBJ2-1; d_gene: .; v_gene: TRBV7-9; abundance: .
CDR3nt: TGTGCCAGCAGCCTACTCCGACAGCCGAGCACAGATACGCAGTATTTT; CDR3aa: CASSLLRQPSTDTQYF; j_gene: TRBJ2-3; d_gene: .; v_gene: TRBV6-2/TRBV6-3; abundance: .